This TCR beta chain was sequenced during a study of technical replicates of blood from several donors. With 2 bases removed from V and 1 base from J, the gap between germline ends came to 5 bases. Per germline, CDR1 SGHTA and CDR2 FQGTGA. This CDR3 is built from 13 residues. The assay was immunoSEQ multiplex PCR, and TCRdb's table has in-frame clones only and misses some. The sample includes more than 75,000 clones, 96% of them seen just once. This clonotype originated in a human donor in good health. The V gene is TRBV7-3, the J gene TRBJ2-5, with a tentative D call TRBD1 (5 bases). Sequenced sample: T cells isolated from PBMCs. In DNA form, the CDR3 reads TGTGCCAGCAGCTTAGGGGCCCAAGAGACCCAGTACTTC. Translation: CASSLGAQETQYF.